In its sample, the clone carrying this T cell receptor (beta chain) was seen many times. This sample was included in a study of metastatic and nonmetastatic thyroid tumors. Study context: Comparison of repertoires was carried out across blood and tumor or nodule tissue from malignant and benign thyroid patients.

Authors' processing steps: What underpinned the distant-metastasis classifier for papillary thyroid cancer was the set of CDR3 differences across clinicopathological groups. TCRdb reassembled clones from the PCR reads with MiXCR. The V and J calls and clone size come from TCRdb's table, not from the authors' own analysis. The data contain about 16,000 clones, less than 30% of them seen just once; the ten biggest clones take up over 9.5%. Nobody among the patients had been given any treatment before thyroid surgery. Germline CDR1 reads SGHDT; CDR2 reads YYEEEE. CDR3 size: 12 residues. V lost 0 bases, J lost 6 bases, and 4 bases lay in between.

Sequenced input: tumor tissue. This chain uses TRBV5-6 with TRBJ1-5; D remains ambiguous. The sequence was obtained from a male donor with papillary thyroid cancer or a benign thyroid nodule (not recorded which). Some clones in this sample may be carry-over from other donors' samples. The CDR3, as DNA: TGTGCCAGCAGCTTGGCCGGTCAGCCCCAGCATTTT. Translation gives CASSLAGQPQHF.